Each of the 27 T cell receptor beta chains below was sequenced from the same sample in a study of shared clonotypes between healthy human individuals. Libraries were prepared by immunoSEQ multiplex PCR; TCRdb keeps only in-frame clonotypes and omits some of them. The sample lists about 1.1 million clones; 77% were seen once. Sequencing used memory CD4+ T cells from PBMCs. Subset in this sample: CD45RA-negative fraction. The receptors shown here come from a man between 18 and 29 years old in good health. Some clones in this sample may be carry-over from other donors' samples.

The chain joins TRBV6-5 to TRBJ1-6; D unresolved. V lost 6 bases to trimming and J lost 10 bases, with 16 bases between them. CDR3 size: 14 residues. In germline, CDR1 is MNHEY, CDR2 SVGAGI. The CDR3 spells CASSVSSHRSPLHF. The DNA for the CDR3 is TGTGCCAGCAGCGTCTCCTCCCACCGGTCACCCCTCCACTTT.

CDR3 sequence: CASSSGTGGLTEAFF. CDR3 nucleotide sequence: TGTGCCAGCAGCTCCGGGACAGGGGGACTCACTGAAGCTTTCTTT. The chain has TRBV6-1 and TRBJ1-1; 11 bases align to TRBD1. The germline CDR1 and CDR2 sequences are MNHNS and SASEGT. The CDR3 covers 15 residues. The V segment lost 6 bases and the J segment 4 bases; nucleotides outside the gene matches: 7.

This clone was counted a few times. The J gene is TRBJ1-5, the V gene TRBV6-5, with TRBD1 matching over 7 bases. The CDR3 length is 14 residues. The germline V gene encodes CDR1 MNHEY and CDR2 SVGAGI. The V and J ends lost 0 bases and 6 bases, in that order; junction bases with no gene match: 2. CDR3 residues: CASSYSRGAQPQHF. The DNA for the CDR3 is TGTGCCAGCAGTTACTCCAGGGGGGCTCAGCCCCAGCATTTT.

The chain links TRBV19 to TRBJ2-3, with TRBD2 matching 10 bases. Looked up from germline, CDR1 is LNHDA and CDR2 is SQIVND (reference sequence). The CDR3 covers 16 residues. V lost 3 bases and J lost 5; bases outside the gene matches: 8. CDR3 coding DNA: TGTGCCAGTAGTATCCGAACTAGCGGGATAGGAGATACGCAGTATTTT. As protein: CASSIRTSGIGDTQYF.

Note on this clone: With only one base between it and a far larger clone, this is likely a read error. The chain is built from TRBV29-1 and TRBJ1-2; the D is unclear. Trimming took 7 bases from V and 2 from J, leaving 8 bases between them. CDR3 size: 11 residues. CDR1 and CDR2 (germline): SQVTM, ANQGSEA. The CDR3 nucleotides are TGCAGCGAGCCCTCAAACTATGGCTACACCTTC. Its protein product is CSEPSNYGYTF.

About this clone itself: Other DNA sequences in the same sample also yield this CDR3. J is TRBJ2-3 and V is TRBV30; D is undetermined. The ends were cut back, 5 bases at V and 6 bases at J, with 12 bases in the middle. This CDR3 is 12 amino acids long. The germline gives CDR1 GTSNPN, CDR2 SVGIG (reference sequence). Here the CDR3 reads CAWSGGGDTQYF. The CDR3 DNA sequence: TGTGCCTGGTCTGGCGGTGGGGATACGCAGTATTTT.

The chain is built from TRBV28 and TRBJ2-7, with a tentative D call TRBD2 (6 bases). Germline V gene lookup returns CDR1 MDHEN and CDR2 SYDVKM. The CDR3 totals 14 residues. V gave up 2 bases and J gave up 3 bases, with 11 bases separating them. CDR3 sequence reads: CASSLTGVFYEQYF. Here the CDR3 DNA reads TGTGCCAGCAGTTTAACGGGAGTCTTCTACGAGCAGTACTTC.

The CDR3 DNA follows: TGTGCCAGCTACCGTGGGGGGCCGAAGACCCAGTACTTC. Encoded protein: CASYRGGPKTQYF. This sequence joins TRBV2 and TRBJ2-5, with D tentatively TRBD1 or TRBD2 (6 bases each). V dropped 8 bases and J dropped 6 bases, with 16 bases sitting between them. The CDR3 contains 13 residues. CDR1 and CDR2 (germline): SNHLY, FYNNEI.

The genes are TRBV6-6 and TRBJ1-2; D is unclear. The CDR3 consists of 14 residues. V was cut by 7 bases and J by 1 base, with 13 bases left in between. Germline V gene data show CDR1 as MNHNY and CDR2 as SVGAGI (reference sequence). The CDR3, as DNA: TGTGCCAGCAATCGCGGGGAGGGTAACTATGGCTACACCTTC. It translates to CASNRGEGNYGYTF.

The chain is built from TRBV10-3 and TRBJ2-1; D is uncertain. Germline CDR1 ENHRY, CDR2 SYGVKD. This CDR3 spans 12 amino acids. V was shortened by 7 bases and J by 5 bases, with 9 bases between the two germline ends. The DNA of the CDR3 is TGTGCCATCATGGGCCAGCACAATGAGCAGTTCTTC. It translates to CAIMGQHNEQFF.

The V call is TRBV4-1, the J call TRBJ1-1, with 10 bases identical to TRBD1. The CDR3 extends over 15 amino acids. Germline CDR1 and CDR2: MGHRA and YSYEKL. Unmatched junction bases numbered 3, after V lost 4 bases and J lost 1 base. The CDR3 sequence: CASSPGQGRNTEAFF. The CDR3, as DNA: TGCGCCAGCAGCCCGGGACAGGGGAGGAACACTGAAGCTTTCTTT.

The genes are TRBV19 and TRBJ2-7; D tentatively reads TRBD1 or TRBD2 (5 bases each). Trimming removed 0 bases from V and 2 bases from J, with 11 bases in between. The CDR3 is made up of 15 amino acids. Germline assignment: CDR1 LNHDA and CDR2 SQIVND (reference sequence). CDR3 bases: TGTGCCAGTAGTATAGATGGGACGGGAACCTACGAGCAGTACTTC. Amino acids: CASSIDGTGTYEQYF.

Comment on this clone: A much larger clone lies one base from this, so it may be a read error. This CDR3 is CAWSPATPVGNEQYF. The CDR3 region has the DNA TGTGCCTGGAGTCCGGCCACACCTGTGGGGAACGAGCAGTACTTC. The chain links TRBV30 to TRBJ2-5; D call uncertain. The end of the DNA is better explained by TRBJ2-7, so the J call may be wrong. Germline V lookup: CDR1 GTSNPN, CDR2 SVGIG (reference sequence). The CDR3 runs 15 residues.

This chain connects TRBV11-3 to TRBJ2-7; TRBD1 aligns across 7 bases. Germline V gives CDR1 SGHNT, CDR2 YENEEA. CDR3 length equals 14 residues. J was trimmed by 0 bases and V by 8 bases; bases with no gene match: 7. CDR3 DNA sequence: TGTGCCAGCTCCCAGGGACAGAGCTCCTACGAGCAGTACTTC. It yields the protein CASSQGQSSYEQYF.

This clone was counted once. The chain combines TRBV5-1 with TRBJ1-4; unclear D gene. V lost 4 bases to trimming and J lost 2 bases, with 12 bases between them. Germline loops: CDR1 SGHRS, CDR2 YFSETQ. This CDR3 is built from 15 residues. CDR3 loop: CASSAVGGTNEKLFF. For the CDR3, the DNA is TGCGCCAGCAGCGCCGTAGGAGGGACTAATGAAAAACTGTTTTTT.

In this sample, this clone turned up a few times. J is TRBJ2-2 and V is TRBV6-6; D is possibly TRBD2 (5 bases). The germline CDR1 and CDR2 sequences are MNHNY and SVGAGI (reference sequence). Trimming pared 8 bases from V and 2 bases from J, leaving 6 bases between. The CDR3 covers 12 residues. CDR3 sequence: CASEGNTGELFF. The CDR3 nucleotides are TGTGCCAGCGAGGGCAACACCGGGGAGCTGTTTTTT.

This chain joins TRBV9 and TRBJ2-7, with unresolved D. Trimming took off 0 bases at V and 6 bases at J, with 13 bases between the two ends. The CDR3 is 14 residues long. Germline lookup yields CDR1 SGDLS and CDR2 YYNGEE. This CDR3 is CASSVATEWTEQYF. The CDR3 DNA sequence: TGTGCCAGCAGCGTAGCTACGGAATGGACCGAGCAGTACTTC.

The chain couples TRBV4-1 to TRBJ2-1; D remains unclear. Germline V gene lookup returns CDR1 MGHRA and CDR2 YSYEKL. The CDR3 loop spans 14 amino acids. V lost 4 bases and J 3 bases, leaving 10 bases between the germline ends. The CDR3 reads CASSPSADYNEQFF. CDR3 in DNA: TGCGCCAGCAGCCCCTCGGCGGACTACAATGAGCAGTTCTTC.

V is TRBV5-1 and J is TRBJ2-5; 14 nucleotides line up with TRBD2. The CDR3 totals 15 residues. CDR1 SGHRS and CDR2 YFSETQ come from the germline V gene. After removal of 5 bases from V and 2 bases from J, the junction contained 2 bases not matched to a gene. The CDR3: CASRTSGRDQETQYF. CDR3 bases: TGCGCCAGCAGGACTAGCGGGAGGGATCAAGAGACCCAGTACTTC.

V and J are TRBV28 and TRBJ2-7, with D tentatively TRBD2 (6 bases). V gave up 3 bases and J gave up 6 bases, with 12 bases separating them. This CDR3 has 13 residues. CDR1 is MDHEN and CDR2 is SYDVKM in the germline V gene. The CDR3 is CASSFGGMAEQYF. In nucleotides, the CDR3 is TGTGCCAGCAGTTTCGGGGGAATGGCCGAGCAGTACTTC.

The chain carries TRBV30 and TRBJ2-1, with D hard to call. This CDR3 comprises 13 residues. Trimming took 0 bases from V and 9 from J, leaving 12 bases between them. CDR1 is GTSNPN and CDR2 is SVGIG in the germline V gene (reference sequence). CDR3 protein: CAWSVRPGGEQFF. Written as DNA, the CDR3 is TGTGCCTGGAGTGTACGTCCGGGCGGTGAGCAGTTCTTC.

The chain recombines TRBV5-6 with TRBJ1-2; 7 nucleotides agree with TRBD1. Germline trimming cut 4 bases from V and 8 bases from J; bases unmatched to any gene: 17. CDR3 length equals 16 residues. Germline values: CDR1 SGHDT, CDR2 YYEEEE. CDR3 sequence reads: CASSNRPDRAARGYTF. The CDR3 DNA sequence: TGTGCCAGCAGCAATCGACCAGACAGGGCAGCAAGGGGCTACACCTTC.

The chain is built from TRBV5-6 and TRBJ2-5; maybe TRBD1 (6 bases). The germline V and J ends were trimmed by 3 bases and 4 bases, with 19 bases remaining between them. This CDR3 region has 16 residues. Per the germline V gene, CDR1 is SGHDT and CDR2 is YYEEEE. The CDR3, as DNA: TGTGCCAGCAGCTGGCAACCAGAAGGGGGACGAGAGACCCAGTACTTC. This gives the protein CASSWQPEGGRETQYF.

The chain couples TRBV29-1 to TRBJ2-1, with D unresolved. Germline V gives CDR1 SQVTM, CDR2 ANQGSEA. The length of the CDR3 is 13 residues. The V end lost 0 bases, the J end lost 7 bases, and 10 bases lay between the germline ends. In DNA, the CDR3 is TGCAGCGTTGAAGAACTCCTGAAGAATGAGCAGTTCTTC. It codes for CSVEELLKNEQFF.

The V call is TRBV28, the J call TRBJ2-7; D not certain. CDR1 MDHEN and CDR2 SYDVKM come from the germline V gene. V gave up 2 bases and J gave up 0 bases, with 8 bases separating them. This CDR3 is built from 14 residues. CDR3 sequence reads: CASSLHSGSYEQYF. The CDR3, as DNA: TGTGCCAGCAGTTTACATTCTGGCTCCTACGAGCAGTACTTC.

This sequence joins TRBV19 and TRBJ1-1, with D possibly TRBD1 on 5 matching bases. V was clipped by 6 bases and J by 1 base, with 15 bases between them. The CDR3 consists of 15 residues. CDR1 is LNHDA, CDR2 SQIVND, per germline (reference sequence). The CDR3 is CASRSGRWGNTEAFF. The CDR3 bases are TGTGCCAGTAGATCAGGGAGATGGGGGAACACTGAAGCTTTCTTT.

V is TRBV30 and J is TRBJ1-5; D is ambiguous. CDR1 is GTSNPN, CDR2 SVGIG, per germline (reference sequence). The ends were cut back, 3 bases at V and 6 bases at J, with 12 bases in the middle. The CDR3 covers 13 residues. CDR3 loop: CAWRRDLTQPQHF. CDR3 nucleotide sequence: TGTGCCTGGAGGCGGGATCTCACTCAGCCCCAGCATTTT.